The 21 T cell receptor beta chains below come from one sample, sequenced in a study. Using its own MiXCR run on the 5' RACE reads, TCRdb lists one record per CDR3 protein. Among over 50,000 distinct CDR3 sequences listed, about 24% were seen once. The sample was tumor-infiltrating naive CD4+ T cells sorted from the breast tumor. Subset reported: naive CD4+ T cells, CD4+CD45RA+CD25-. These receptors came from a female donor with breast cancer.

With regard to this clonotype: A junction end diverges from the germline sequence, so it may reflect a read error. V gene TRBV5-1 combines with J gene TRBJ2-7; D is unresolved. This CDR3 has 12 amino acids. Looked up from germline, CDR1 is SGHRS and CDR2 is YFSETQ. CDR3 nucleotides: TGCACCAGCAGCTTGACAAAATACGAGCAGTACTTC. Protein: CTSSLTKYEQYF.

This clonotype showed up many times. The chain has TRBV30 and TRBJ2-5; 10 bases agree with TRBD2. Trimming took 3 bases from V and 5 from J; bases not matched to a gene: 6. Germline assignment: CDR1 GTSNPN and CDR2 SVGIG (reference sequence). CDR3 size: 14 residues. CDR3 nucleotides: TGTGCCTGGAGCCTAGCGGGAGCCCGGGAGACCCAGTACTTC. Its translation is CAWSLAGARETQYF.

The CDR3 loop reads CASSHRQSGTEAFF. DNA of the CDR3: TGTGCCAGCAGCCATAGACAGAGCGGGACTGAAGCTTTCTTT. The chain employs TRBV7-6 and TRBJ1-1; D is perhaps TRBD1 (5 bases). The germline CDR1 and CDR2 sequences are SGHVS and FNYEAQ. There are 14 residues in the CDR3. V was shortened by 5 bases and J by 5 bases, with 15 bases between the two germline ends.

This clonotype was counted only a few times. The chain combines TRBV7-2 with TRBJ2-5; D might be TRBD1 (6 bases). The CDR3 consists of 16 residues. Trimming took off 1 base at V and 5 bases at J, with 17 bases between the two ends. In germline, CDR1 is SGHTA, CDR2 FQGNSA. The CDR3 is CASSLGGTGSIETQYF. The CDR3 bases are TGTGCCAGCAGCTTAGGGGGTACAGGGTCCATCGAGACCCAGTACTTC.

The chain recombines TRBV4-2 with TRBJ1-1, with a weak D call TRBD1 (5 bases). The germline V gene has CDR1 LGHNA and CDR2 YNFKEQ. Deletions cut 1 base from V and 2 bases from J, with 11 bases between. The CDR3 is made up of 15 amino acids. In DNA form, the CDR3 reads TGTGCCAGCAGCCAAGGAACGGGGGACAACACTGAAGCTTTCTTT. Amino acid sequence: CASSQGTGDNTEAFF.

This clonotype was recorded a few times. DNA of the CDR3: TGCGCCAGCCGAGTGGGTCCCACAGATACGCAGTATTTT. It specifies CASRVGPTDTQYF. The V and J genes are TRBV5-1 and TRBJ2-3; D call uncertain. The length of the CDR3 is 13 residues. Germline lookup yields CDR1 SGHRS and CDR2 YFSETQ. V lost 7 bases and J lost 2, with 11 bases in between. The full variable domain, with the rest looked up from reference TRBV5-1 and TRBJ2-3, is KAGVTQTPRYLIKTRGQQVTLSCSPISGHRSVSWYQQTPGQGLQFLFEYFSETQRNKGNFPGRFSGRQFSNSRSEMNVSTLELGDSALYLCASRVGPTDTQYFGPGTRLTVL.

This clonotype occurred many times. The CDR3 spells CASRSLGDNSPLHF. Here the CDR3 DNA reads TGTGCCAGCAGAAGTCTGGGGGATAATTCACCCCTCCACTTT. This chain links TRBV25-1 with TRBJ1-6; TRBD1 is a possible D gene (5 bases). The CDR3 consists of 14 residues. The germline V gene has CDR1 MGHDK and CDR2 SYGVNS. Between the trimmed V and J ends, which lost 6 bases and 5 bases, there was a span of 11 bases.

The chain uses TRBV20-1 and TRBJ2-6; perhaps TRBD1 as D (5 bases). CDR3 size: 17 residues. Looked up from germline, CDR1 is DFQATT and CDR2 is SNEGSKA (reference sequence). V shed 6 bases and J shed 4 bases, with 22 bases lying between them. As DNA, the CDR3 is TGCAGTGCCGTCGCCATGGTGGGGCTGAACGGGGCCAACGTCCTGACTTTC. This encodes CSAVAMVGLNGANVLTF.

Remarks on this clonotype: A much larger clone lies one base from this, so it may be a read error. CDR3 DNA: TGTGCCAGCAGCCCTACTCGAGCTGGACCAGGGCTTGCTAGCTATGGCTACACCTTC. This encodes CASSPTRAGPGLASYGYTF. The chain carries TRBV7-2 and TRBJ1-2, with D maybe TRBD1 (5 bases). Germline CDR1 and CDR2: SGHTA and FQGNSA. Trimming removed 5 bases from V and 4 bases from J, with 29 bases in between. There are 19 residues in the CDR3. The full variable domain, in which reference TRBV7-2 and TRBJ1-2 provide the parts outside the CDR3, is GAGVSQSPSNKVTEKGKDVELRCDPISGHTALYWYRQSLGQGLEFLIYFQGNSAPDKSGLPSDRFSAERTGGSVSTLTIQRTQQEDSAVYLCASSPTRAGPGLASYGYTFGSGTRLTVV.

The CDR3 spells CASSIQDNTEAFF. The CDR3 DNA reads TGTGCCAGCAGCATACAGGATAACACTGAAGCTTTCTTT. J is TRBJ1-1 and V is TRBV6-1, with D possibly TRBD1 on 5 matching bases. This CDR3 spans 13 amino acids. The V and J ends lost 6 bases and 2 bases respectively, with 10 bases between them. Germline V gene data show CDR1 as MNHNS and CDR2 as SASEGT.

This clonotype came up a few times. V gene TRBV20-1 combines with J gene TRBJ1-1, with D unclear. The V gene's germline CDR1 is DFQATT and CDR2 SNEGSKA (reference sequence). V dropped 6 bases and J dropped 1 base, with 9 bases sitting between them. The CDR3 length is 12 residues. This chain's CDR3 is CSAGVPNTEAFF. Here the CDR3 DNA reads TGCAGTGCCGGGGTCCCGAACACTGAAGCTTTCTTT.

V and J are TRBV5-1 and TRBJ2-7; 10 bases line up with TRBD1. Germline V CDR1 and CDR2: SGHRS, YFSETQ. V trimming: 4 bases; J trimming: 4 bases; junction bases outside the gene matches: 8. The CDR3 length is 15 residues. Here the CDR3 DNA reads TGCGCCAGCAGCCTTCAGACAGGGGGCGGATACGAGCAGTACTTC. Its translation is CASSLQTGGGYEQYF. Looking up the rest from reference TRBV5-1 and TRBJ2-7 gives the full variable domain: KAGVTQTPRYLIKTRGQQVTLSCSPISGHRSVSWYQQTPGQGLQFLFEYFSETQRNKGNFPGRFSGRQFSNSRSEMNVSTLELGDSALYLCASSLQTGGGYEQYFGPGTRLTVT.

V is TRBV6-2 or TRBV6-3 and J is TRBJ2-7, with TRBD2 matching over 11 bases. V dropped 9 bases and J dropped 2; count of bases not matched to a gene: 6. There are 14 residues in the CDR3. Germline V gene sequence: CDR1 MNHEY, CDR2 SVGEGT. The CDR3 DNA reads TGTGCCAGTTATCGTAGCGGGAGGGCCTACGAGCAGTACTTC. Encoded protein: CASYRSGRAYEQYF.

A few counts support this clonotype. CDR3 nucleotide sequence: TGTGCCAGCAGCTCGAGAAGCGGGGGGGGTCAAGAAAAACTGTTTTTT. This gives the protein CASSSRSGGGQEKLFF. This rearrangement joins TRBV7-2 to TRBJ1-4, with a possible D match to TRBD1 (5 bases). Germline values: CDR1 SGHTA, CDR2 FQGNSA. The V and J ends lost 4 bases and 8 bases respectively, with 20 bases between them. The CDR3 loop spans 16 amino acids.

The V call is TRBV30, the J call TRBJ2-1; 10 bases fit TRBD2. Germline-derived CDR1 and CDR2 are GTSNPN and SVGIG (reference sequence). The CDR3 totals 16 residues. V lost 0 bases, J lost 6 bases, and 8 bases stayed unmatched. CDR3 amino acids: CAWSVARLAGVNEQFF. CDR3 DNA sequence: TGTGCCTGGAGTGTAGCGCGGCTAGCGGGAGTCAATGAGCAGTTCTTC.

V gene TRBV5-1 combines with J gene TRBJ2-2; D is perhaps TRBD2 (6 bases). Germline lookup yields CDR1 SGHRS and CDR2 YFSETQ. The V end was cut by 1 base, the J end by 7 bases, with 14 bases between. This CDR3 has 15 amino acids. DNA for the CDR3: TGCGCCAGCAGCTTGCGGGAGAAGAATAGCGGGGAGCTGTTTTTT. It specifies CASSLREKNSGELFF.

This chain links TRBV29-1 with TRBJ2-1; perhaps TRBD1 as D (6 bases). The CDR3 loop spans 9 amino acids. The germline V and J ends were trimmed by 7 bases and 8 bases, with 6 bases remaining between them. CDR1 and CDR2 from the germline V gene are SQVTM and ANQGSEA. The DNA of the CDR3 is TGCAGCGAGGGGGATGAGCAGTTCTTC. The encoded protein is CSEGDEQFF.

The V gene is TRBV11-2, the J gene TRBJ2-3, with 9 bases identical to TRBD2. Germline lookup yields CDR1 SGHAT and CDR2 FQNNGV. The CDR3 loop spans 17 amino acids. Trimming at V came to 1 base and at J to 0 bases, leaving 5 bases not matched to a gene. The CDR3 DNA reads as TGTGCCAGCAGCTTAGGAGTTAGCGGGGGTAGCACAGATACGCAGTATTTT. Amino acid sequence: CASSLGVSGGSTDTQYF.

This clonotype was counted a few times. The chain links TRBV5-1 to TRBJ1-2; maybe TRBD1 (5 bases). V shed 4 bases and J shed 5 bases, with 15 bases lying between them. The length of the CDR3 is 14 residues. From germline, CDR1 is SGHRS and CDR2 YFSETQ. In DNA, the CDR3 is TGCGCCAGCAGCCCCCTTCTGGCAGGGTATGGCTACACCTTC. Translated, it gives CASSPLLAGYGYTF.

This clonotype was seen repeatedly, ten times or more. The chain employs TRBV12-3 or TRBV12-4 and TRBJ1-2; TRBD1 might be the D (5 bases). Trimming took 4 bases from V and 4 from J, leaving 10 bases between them. CDR3 length: 13 residues. CDR3 sequence reads: CASSWGLGYGYTF. The CDR3 DNA follows: TGTGCCAGCAGTTGGGGACTTGGCTATGGCTACACCTTC.

This clonotype was detected a few times. This chain connects TRBV10-1 to TRBJ1-1; D gene ambiguous. The CDR3 has 13 residues. CDR1 WNHNN and CDR2 SYGVQD come from the germline V gene (reference sequence). The V end was cut by 3 bases, the J end by 3 bases, with 8 bases between. The CDR3 nucleotides read TGCGCCAGCAGTGATCCCGGTCACACTGAAGCTTTCTTT. It encodes CASSDPGHTEAFF.